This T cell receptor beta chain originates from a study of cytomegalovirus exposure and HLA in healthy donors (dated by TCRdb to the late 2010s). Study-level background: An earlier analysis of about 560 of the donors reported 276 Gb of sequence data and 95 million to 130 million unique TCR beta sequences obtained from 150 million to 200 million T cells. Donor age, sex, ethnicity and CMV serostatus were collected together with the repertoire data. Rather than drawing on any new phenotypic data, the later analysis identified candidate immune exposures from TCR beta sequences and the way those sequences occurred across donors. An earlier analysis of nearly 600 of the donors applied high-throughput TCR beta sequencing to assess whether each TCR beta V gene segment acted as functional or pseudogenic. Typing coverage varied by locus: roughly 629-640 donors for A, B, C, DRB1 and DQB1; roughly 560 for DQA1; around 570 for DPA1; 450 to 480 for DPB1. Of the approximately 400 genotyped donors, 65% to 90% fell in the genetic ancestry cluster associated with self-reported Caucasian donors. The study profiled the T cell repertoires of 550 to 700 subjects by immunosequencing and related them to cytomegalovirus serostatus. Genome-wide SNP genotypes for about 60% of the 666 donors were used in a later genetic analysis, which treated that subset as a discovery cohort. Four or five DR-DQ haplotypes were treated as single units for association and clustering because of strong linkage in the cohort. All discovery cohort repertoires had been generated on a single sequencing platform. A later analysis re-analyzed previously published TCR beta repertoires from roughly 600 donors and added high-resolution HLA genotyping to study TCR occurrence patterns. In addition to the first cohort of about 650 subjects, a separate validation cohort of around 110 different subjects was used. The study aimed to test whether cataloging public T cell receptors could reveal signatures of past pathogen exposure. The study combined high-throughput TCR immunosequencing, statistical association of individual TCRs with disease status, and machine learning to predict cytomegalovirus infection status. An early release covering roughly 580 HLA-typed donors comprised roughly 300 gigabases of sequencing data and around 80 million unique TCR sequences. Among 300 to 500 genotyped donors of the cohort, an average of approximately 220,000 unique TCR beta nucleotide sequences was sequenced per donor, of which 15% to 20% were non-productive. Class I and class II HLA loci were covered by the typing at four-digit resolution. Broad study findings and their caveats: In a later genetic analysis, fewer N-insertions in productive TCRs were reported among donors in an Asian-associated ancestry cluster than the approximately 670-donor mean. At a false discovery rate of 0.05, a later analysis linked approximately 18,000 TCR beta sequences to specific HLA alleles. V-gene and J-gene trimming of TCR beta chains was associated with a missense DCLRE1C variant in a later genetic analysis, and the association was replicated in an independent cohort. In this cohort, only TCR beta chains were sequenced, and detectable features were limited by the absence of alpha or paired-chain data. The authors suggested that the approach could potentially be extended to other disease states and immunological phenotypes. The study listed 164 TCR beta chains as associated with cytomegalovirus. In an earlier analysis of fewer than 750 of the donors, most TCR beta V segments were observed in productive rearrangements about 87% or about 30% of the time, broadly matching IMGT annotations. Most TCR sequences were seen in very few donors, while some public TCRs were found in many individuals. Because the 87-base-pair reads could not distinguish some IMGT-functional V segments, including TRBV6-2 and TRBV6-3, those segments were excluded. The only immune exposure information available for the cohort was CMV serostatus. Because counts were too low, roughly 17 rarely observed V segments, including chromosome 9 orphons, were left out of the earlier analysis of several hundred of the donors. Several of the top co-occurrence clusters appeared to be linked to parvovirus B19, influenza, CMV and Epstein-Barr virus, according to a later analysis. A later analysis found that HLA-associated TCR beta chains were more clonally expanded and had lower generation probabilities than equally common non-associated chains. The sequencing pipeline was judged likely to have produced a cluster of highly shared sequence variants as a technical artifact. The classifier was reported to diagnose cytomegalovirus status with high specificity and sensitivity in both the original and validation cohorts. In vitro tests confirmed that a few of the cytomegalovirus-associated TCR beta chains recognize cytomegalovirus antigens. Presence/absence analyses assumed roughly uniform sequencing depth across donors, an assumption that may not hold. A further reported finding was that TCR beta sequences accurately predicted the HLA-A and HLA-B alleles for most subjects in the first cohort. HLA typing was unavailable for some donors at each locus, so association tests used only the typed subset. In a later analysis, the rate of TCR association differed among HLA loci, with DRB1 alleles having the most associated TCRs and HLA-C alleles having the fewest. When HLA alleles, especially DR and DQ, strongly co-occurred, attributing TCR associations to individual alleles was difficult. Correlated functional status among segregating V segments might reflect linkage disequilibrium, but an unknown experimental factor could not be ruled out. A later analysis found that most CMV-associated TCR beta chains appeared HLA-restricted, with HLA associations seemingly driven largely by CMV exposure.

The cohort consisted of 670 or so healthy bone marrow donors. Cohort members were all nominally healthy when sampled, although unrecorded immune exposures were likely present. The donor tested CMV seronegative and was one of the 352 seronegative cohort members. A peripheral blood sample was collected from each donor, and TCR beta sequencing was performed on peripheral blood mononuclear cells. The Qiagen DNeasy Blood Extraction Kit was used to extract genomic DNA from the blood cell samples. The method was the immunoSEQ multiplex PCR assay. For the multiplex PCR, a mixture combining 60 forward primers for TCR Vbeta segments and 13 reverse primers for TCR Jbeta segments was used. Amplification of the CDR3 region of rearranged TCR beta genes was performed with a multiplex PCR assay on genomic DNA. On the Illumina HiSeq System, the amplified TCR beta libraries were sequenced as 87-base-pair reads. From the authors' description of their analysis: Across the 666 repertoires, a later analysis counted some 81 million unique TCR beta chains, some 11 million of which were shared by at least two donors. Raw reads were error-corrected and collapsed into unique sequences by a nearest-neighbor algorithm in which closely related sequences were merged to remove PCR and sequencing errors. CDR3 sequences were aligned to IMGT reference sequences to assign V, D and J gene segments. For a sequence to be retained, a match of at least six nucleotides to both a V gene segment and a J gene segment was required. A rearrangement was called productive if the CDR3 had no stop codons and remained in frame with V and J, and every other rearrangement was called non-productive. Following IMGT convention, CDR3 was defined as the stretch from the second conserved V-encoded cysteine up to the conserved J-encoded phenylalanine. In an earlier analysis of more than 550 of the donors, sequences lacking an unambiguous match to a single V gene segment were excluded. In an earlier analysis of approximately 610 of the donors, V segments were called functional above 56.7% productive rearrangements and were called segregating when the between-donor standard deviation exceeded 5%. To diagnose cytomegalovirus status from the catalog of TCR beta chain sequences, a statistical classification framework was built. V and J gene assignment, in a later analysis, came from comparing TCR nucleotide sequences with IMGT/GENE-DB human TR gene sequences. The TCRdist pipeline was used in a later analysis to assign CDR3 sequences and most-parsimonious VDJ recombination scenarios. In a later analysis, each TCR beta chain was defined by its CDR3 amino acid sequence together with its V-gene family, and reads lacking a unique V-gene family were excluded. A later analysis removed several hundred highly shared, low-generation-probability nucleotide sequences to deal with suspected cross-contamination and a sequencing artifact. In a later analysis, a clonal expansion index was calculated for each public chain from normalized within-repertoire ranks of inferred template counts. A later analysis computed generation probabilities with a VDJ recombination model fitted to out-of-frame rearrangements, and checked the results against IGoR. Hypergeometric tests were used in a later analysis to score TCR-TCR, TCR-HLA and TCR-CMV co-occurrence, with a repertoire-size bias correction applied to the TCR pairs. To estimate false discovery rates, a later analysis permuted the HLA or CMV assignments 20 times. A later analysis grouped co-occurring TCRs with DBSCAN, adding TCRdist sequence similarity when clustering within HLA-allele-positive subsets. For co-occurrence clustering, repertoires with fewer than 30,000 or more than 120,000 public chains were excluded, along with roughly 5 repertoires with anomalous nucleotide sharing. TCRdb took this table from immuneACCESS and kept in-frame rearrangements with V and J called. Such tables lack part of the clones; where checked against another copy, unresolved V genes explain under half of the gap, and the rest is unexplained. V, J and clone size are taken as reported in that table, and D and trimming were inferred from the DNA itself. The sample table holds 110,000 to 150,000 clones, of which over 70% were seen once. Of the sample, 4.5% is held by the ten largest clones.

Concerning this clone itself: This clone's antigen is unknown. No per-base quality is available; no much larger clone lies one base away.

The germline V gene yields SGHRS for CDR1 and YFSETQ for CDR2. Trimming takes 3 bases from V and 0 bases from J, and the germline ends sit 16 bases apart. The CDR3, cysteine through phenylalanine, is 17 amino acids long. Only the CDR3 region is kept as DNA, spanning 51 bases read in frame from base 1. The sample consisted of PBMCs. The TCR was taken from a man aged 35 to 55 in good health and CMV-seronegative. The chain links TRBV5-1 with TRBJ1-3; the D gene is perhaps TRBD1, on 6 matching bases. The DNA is TGCGCCAGCAGCTCCTGGACAGCGACTTTCTCTGGAAACACCATATATTTT. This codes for CASSSWTATFSGNTIYF.